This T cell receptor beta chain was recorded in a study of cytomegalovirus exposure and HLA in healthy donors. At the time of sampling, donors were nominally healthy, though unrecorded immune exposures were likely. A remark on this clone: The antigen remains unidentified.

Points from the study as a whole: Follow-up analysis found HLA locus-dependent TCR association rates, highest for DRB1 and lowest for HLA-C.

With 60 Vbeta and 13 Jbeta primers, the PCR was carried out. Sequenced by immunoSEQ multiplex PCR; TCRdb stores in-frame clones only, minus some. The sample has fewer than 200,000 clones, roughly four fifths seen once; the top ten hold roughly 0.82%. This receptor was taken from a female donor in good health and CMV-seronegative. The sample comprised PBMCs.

In DNA form, the CDR3 reads TGTGCCAGCTCACCGGGGACAGGGGTCTCCTACGAGCAGTACTTC. Amino acids: CASSPGTGVSYEQYF. V usage is TRBV18 and J usage is TRBJ2-7; 10 bases are shared with TRBD1. V lost 3 bases and J lost 0; bases outside the gene matches: 2. Germline CDR1 and CDR2: KGHSH and LQKENI. The CDR3 has 15 amino acids.